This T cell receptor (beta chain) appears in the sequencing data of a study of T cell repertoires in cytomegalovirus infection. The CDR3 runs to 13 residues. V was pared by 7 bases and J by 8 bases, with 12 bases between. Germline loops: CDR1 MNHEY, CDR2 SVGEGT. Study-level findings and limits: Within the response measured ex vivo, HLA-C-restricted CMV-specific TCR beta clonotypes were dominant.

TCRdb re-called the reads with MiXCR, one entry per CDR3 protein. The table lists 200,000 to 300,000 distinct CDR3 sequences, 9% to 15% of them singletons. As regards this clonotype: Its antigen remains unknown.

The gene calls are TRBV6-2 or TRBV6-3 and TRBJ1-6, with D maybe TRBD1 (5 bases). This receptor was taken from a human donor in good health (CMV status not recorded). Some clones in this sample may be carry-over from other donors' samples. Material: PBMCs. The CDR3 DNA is TGTGCCAGCAAACCGGGGCAGGATTCACCCCTCCACTTT. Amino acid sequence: CASKPGQDSPLHF.